This TCR beta chain is from a study of OX40 agonist ivuxolimab in advanced cancers. Study at large: Patients were roughly 83% male with ages roughly 23 to 85, mean 60.

Clones were sequenced by immunoSEQ multiplex PCR, and TCRdb holds only the in-frame ones, with some missing. The sample lists approximately 61,000 clones; approximately 90% were seen once. A remark on this clone: Its specificity is unknown. Other DNA sequences in this sample translate to the same CDR3.

Findings and limits, study-wide: Low levels of normalized T-cell clonal expansion also appeared in some nonresponders. On average, CD8+ T cells showed a greater number of expanded clones than CD4+.

Trimming took off 3 bases at V and 1 base at J, with 0 bases between the two ends. The CDR3 totals 11 residues. Germline V gene data show CDR1 as SEHNR and CDR2 as FQNEAQ (reference sequence). Material: CD4+ or CD8+ T cells sorted from blood, obtained in a trial of the OX40 agonist ivuxolimab. The sequence was collected from an adult with an advanced solid tumor such as melanoma, head and neck, liver or kidney cancer. This chain joins TRBV7-9 and TRBJ1-2; D unresolved. The CDR3 nucleotides read TGTGCCAGCAGCTTTAACTATGGCTACACCTTC. Protein product: CASSFNYGYTF.